This T cell receptor beta chain originates from a study of shared clonotypes between healthy human individuals. In the study overall: Ranging from 18 to 49 in age, donors were two women and a few men.

Unsorted PBMC samples were amplified in replicate PCRs containing roughly 300 ng DNA, about 28,000 T cell genomes. Sequenced by immunoSEQ multiplex PCR; TCRdb stores in-frame clones only, minus some. This sample has some 530,000 clones, with around four fifths found just once. Donors had no recently reported acute infections or vaccinations and were HIV-negative. Germline V CDR1 and CDR2: MNHEY, SMNVEV (reference sequence). The V end lost 6 bases, the J end lost 9 bases, and 18 bases lay between the germline ends. There are 14 residues in the CDR3. The sample was PBMCs. The sequence derives from a middle-aged woman in good health. Some clones in this sample may be carry-over from other donors' samples. The chain uses TRBV27 and TRBJ1-5; D gene unclear. The CDR3 coding sequence is TGTGCCAGCAGCTGGCAGAATCGAGAGGGGCCCCAGCATTTT. This gives the protein CASSWQNREGPQHF.